This is a list of T cell receptor beta chains from one sample in a study of cytomegalovirus exposure and HLA in healthy donors. Generated by immunoSEQ multiplex PCR, the TCRdb table keeps only in-frame clones and is missing some. The table has approximately 150,000 clones, over 60% seen once. Sequenced material: PBMCs. The receptors shown here come from a woman aged 60-75 years in good health and CMV-seronegative. The CDR3 runs from the conserved cysteine through the conserved F or W. The D gene is left open where the match is weak. Size values are once, few and many counts, or a class for expanded clones, and some rows have none.

TRBD1 | 17 | TRBJ2-2 | TRBV12-5 | NA | CASGLSGGQGPPGELFF | TGTGCTAGTGGTTTGTCTGGTGGACAGGGGCCTCCCGGGGAGCTGTTTTTT
NA | 16 | TRBJ1-2 | TRBV7-2 | once | CASSIQVGGGDYGYTF | TGTGCCAGCAGCATACAGGTCGGGGGGGGCGACTATGGCTACACCTTC
NA | 13 | TRBJ2-5 | TRBV29-1 | NA | CSTLGGIGETQYF | TGCAGCACCCTTGGGGGGATCGGAGAGACCCAGTACTTC
NA | 12 | TRBJ1-1 | TRBV6-5 | NA | CASNKGDTEAFF | TGTGCCAGCAATAAGGGGGACACTGAAGCTTTCTTT
NA | 16 | TRBJ1-1 | TRBV7-9 | NA | CASSLGPSLLNTEAFF | TGTGCCAGCAGCTTAGGGCCCTCTTTATTGAACACTGAAGCTTTCTTT
TRBD1 | 16 | TRBJ1-2 | TRBV10-3 | few | CAIRSTGGRTNYGYTF | TGTGCCATCAGATCAACAGGGGGAAGGACTAACTATGGCTACACCTTC
TRBD2 | 19 | TRBJ2-3 | TRBV19 | NA | CASSIVMASGRESTDTQYF | TGTGCCAGTAGTATCGTCATGGCTAGCGGGAGAGAAAGCACAGATACGCAGTATTTT
TRBD1 | 15 | TRBJ1-1 | TRBV4-1 | NA | CASRFTGDSNTEAFF | TGCGCCAGCAGGTTCACAGGGGACTCGAACACTGAAGCTTTCTTT
NA | 14 | TRBJ1-2 | TRBV6-6 | NA | CASSYSRGNYGYTF | TGTGCCAGCAGTTACTCGAGAGGGAACTATGGCTACACCTTC
TRBD2 | 15 | TRBJ2-5 | TRBV7-2 | NA | CASSLGRGVQETQYF | TGTGCCAGCAGCTTAGGACGGGGGGTACAAGAGACCCAGTACTTC
NA | 17 | TRBJ1-5 | TRBV19 | NA | CASSIKRGPGHNQPQHF | TGTGCCAGTAGTATTAAGCGGGGGCCAGGGCACAATCAGCCCCAGCATTTT
NA | 13 | TRBJ2-2 | TRBV5-1 | NA | CASKWTDTGELFF | TGCGCCAGCAAGTGGACAGACACCGGGGAGCTGTTTTTT
NA | 14 | TRBJ2-5 | TRBV2 | once | CASSEKQGWATQYF | TGTGCCAGCAGTGAAAAGCAGGGTTGGGCGACCCAGTACTTC
TRBD1 | 17 | TRBJ1-2 | TRBV4-2 | NA | CASSQDVQGAQDYGYTF | TGTGCCAGCAGCCAAGACGTTCAGGGGGCGCAAGACTATGGCTACACCTTC
TRBD2 | 15 | TRBJ2-2 | TRBV5-1 | NA | CASRLAGENTGELFF | TGCGCCAGCCGCCTAGCGGGAGAGAACACCGGGGAGCTGTTTTTT
NA | 14 | TRBJ2-3 | TRBV2 | NA | CASYTRTSTDTQYF | TGTGCCAGCTATACCAGGACTAGCACAGATACGCAGTATTTT
TRBD1 | 15 | TRBJ2-3 | TRBV7-2 | NA | CASSFDRGLSDTQYF | TGTGCCAGCAGCTTTGACAGGGGACTCTCAGATACGCAGTATTTT
NA | 14 | TRBJ2-7 | TRBV7-2 | NA | CASSLAATAYEQYF | TGTGCCAGCAGCTTAGCGGCGACAGCCTACGAGCAGTACTTC
NA | 14 | TRBJ2-3 | TRBV6-5 | NA | CASIPRAGTDTQYF | TGTGCCAGCATTCCGAGGGCGGGCACAGATACGCAGTATTTT
NA | 12 | TRBJ1-5 | TRBV19 | NA | CASSMQDQPQHF | TGTGCCAGTAGTATGCAGGATCAGCCCCAGCATTTT
TRBD2 | 16 | TRBJ2-1 | TRBV29-1 | NA | CSAPARTSGDYNEQFF | TGCAGCGCCCCAGCCCGGACTAGCGGGGATTACAATGAGCAGTTCTTC
NA | 16 | TRBJ2-3 | TRBV7-6 | NA | CASSLAASTSTDTQYF | TGTGCCAGCAGCTTAGCGGCTAGTACTAGCACAGATACGCAGTATTTT
NA | 14 | TRBJ1-4 | TRBV18 | NA | CASSPERLVGKLFF | TGTGCCAGCTCACCAGAGAGGTTGGTCGGAAAACTGTTTTTT
NA | 15 | TRBJ2-1 | TRBV5-3 | NA | CARSPGTGAYNEQFF | TGTGCCAGAAGCCCCGGGACTGGGGCCTACAATGAGCAGTTCTTC
TRBD1 | 14 | TRBJ1-4 | TRBV5-1 | NA | CASSRQGTNEKLFF | TGCGCCAGCAGTCGACAGGGGACTAATGAAAAACTGTTTTTT
NA | 15 | TRBJ2-3 | TRBV28 | NA | CASSGVARITDTQYF | TGTGCCAGCAGCGGAGTAGCCCGGATCACAGATACGCAGTATTTT
NA | 14 | TRBJ2-7 | TRBV2 | NA | CASIGSDRAYEQYF | TGTGCCAGCATCGGGTCCGACAGAGCCTACGAGCAGTACTTC
NA | 14 | TRBJ1-1 | TRBV28 | NA | CASTQGGGFYQAFF | TGTGCCAGCACTCAAGGGGGGGGATTCTATCAAGCTTTCTTT
TRBD1 | 16 | TRBJ2-3 | TRBV2 | few | CASYPIPGQSTDTQYF | TGTGCCAGCTACCCAATCCCGGGACAGAGCACAGATACGCAGTATTTT
NA | 15 | TRBJ1-1 | TRBV5-1 | NA | CASSPGGSANTEAFF | TGCGCCAGCAGCCCGGGAGGGTCGGCGAACACTGAAGCTTTCTTT
TRBD1 | 15 | TRBJ2-3 | TRBV6-1 | NA | CASSGRQGGTDTQYF | TGTGCCAGCAGTGGCCGACAGGGCGGGACAGATACGCAGTATTTT
TRBD2 | 13 | TRBJ2-7 | TRBV19 | NA | CASSRLAAGGQYF | TGTGCCAGTAGTCGACTAGCGGCGGGAGGGCAGTACTTC
TRBD1 | 16 | TRBJ2-2 | TRBV19 | NA | CASSLGQGEYTGELFF | TGTGCCAGTAGTCTAGGACAGGGGGAATACACCGGGGAGCTGTTTTTT
NA | 13 | TRBJ1-2 | TRBV5-1 | NA | CASSLVLQDGYTF | TGCGCCAGCAGCTTGGTCCTACAGGATGGCTACACCTTC
TRBD1 | 14 | TRBJ2-1 | TRBV14 | NA | CASSQFRGHNEQFF | TGTGCCAGCAGCCAATTCAGGGGGCATAATGAGCAGTTCTTC
TRBD1 | 15 | TRBJ1-6 | TRBV5-1 | NA | CASSLGQGSTSPLHF | TGCGCCAGCAGCTTAGGACAGGGGAGTACTTCACCCCTCCACTTT